The 32 T cell receptor beta chains below come from one sample, sequenced in a study of blood T cell repertoires in COVID-19. The assay was immunoSEQ multiplex PCR, and TCRdb's table has in-frame clones only and misses some. Seen here are 95,000 to 120,000 clones, nearly 90% observed once, and the top ten hold more than 7%. Sequences were obtained from peripheral blood. Receptors were obtained from a woman between 65 and 79 years old who had recovered from COVID-19.

The chain recombines TRBV14 with TRBJ1-2, with D perhaps TRBD1 (5 bases). The CDR3 runs to 11 residues. In germline, CDR1 is SGHDN, CDR2 FVKESK. The V end was cut by 4 bases, the J end by 7 bases, with 7 bases between. The DNA of the CDR3 is TGTGCCAGCAGCCCAACAGGTGGCTACACCTTC. Encoded protein: CASSPTGGYTF.

CDR3: CASGDRGSIGSQHF. For the CDR3, the DNA is TGTGCCAGTGGGGACAGGGGCTCTATAGGGTCCCAGCATTTT. The genes are TRBV19 and TRBJ1-5; 10 nucleotides match TRBD1. CDR1 is LNHDA and CDR2 is SQIVND in the germline V gene (reference sequence). V trimming: 8 bases; J trimming: 11 bases; junction bases outside the gene matches: 12. This CDR3 is 14 amino acids long.

This clone was observed a single time. In nucleotides, the CDR3 is TGTGCCAGTAGTATCCAGGGTCAAGAGACCCAGTACTTC. As protein: CASSIQGQETQYF. The genes are TRBV19 and TRBJ2-5, with D possibly being TRBD1 (5 bases). Per germline, CDR1 LNHDA and CDR2 SQIVND (reference sequence). CDR3 size: 13 residues. Trimming removed 3 bases from V and 2 bases from J, with 7 bases in between.

The genes are TRBV7-8 and TRBJ2-3, with D perhaps matching TRBD1 (5 bases). Trimming removed 3 bases at V and 6 bases at J, with 19 bases between. The CDR3 runs to 16 residues. Per the germline V gene, CDR1 is SGHVS and CDR2 is FQNEAQ. The CDR3 region is CASSFPPGQGIDTQYF. The CDR3 nucleotides read TGTGCCAGCAGCTTTCCTCCTGGGCAGGGCATTGATACGCAGTATTTT.

The sample holds a few counts of this clone. The genes are TRBV5-5 and TRBJ1-3; maybe TRBD1 (6 bases). The CDR3 extends over 14 amino acids. V lost 4 bases and J lost 4, with 12 bases in between. The germline gives CDR1 SGHKS, CDR2 YYEKEE (reference sequence). CDR3 loop: CASSLQGYGNTIYF. The CDR3 DNA is TGTGCCAGCAGCCTACAGGGATACGGAAACACCATATATTTT.

This chain joins TRBV4-3 and TRBJ1-2; possible D gene TRBD1, 6 bases. Germline CDR1 and CDR2: LGHNA and YSLEER. The CDR3 is 15 amino acids. Trimming cost V 1 base and J 3 bases, with 12 bases left between them. CDR3 sequence reads: CASSQVNTGHYGYTF. The CDR3 DNA is TGCGCCAGCAGCCAAGTAAATACAGGGCACTATGGCTACACCTTC.

The chain joins TRBV11-2 to TRBJ2-1; TRBD2 matches at 10 bases. V lost 2 bases and J lost 3; bases outside the gene matches: 10. The CDR3 covers 18 residues. The germline gives CDR1 SGHAT, CDR2 FQNNGV. CDR3 amino acids: CASSLLGISSGSYNEQFF. CDR3 coding DNA: TGTGCCAGCAGCTTACTGGGGATCTCTAGCGGGAGCTACAATGAGCAGTTCTTC.

The chain employs TRBV7-3 and TRBJ2-2, with a possible D match to TRBD2 (5 bases). This CDR3 is 14 amino acids long. Germline V gene lookup returns CDR1 SGHTA and CDR2 FQGTGA. V was trimmed by 2 bases and J by 3 bases, leaving 7 bases between them. The CDR3 nucleotides are TGTGCCAGCAGCTTATTCGGGGACACCGGGGAGCTGTTTTTT. Its protein is CASSLFGDTGELFF.

The rearrangement links TRBV5-4 to TRBJ2-3; tentatively, D is TRBD2 (5 bases). There are 15 residues in the CDR3. V shed 3 bases and J shed 1 base, with 12 bases lying between them. Germline V gene data show CDR1 as SGHNT and CDR2 as YYREEE (reference sequence). The CDR3 sequence: CASSSGEWGTDTQYF. Written as DNA, the CDR3 is TGTGCCAGCAGCTCCGGGGAGTGGGGCACAGATACGCAGTATTTT.

The rearrangement uses TRBV5-1 and TRBJ1-1; perhaps TRBD1 as D (6 bases). Germline V lookup: CDR1 SGHRS, CDR2 YFSETQ. V lost 3 bases and J 6 bases, leaving 12 bases between the germline ends. The CDR3 has 13 residues. In DNA form, the CDR3 reads TGCGCCAGCAGCTGGGGAGGGGGTGCTGAAGCTTTCTTT. Translated, it gives CASSWGGGAEAFF.

This rearrangement joins TRBV7-9 to TRBJ1-1; D call uncertain. Trimming pared 2 bases from V and 7 bases from J, leaving 11 bases between. The CDR3 is made up of 13 amino acids. Germline values: CDR1 SEHNR, CDR2 FQNEAQ (reference sequence). The chain's CDR3 is CASSLFGGNEAFF. In nucleotides, the CDR3 is TGTGCCAGCAGCTTATTCGGCGGGAATGAAGCTTTCTTT.

As DNA, the CDR3 is TGTGCCAGCTCAGTACTAGCGGAGGGAAATGAGCAGTTCTTC. As protein: CASSVLAEGNEQFF. This sequence joins TRBV18 and TRBJ2-1; 8 bases line up with TRBD2. V shed 5 bases, J shed 7 bases, and the junction held 7 bases outside the gene matches. The length of the CDR3 is 14 residues. Germline loops: CDR1 KGHSH, CDR2 LQKENI.

The chain uses TRBV18 and TRBJ2-2; D may be TRBD1 (6 bases). Germline CDR1 and CDR2: KGHSH and LQKENI. This CDR3 spans 14 amino acids. V was pared by 4 bases and J by 4 bases, with 10 bases between. CDR3 loop: CASSRTVPTGELFF. CDR3 nucleotides: TGTGCCAGCTCACGGACAGTACCCACCGGGGAGCTGTTTTTT.

V is TRBV11-3 and J is TRBJ2-1; 9 bases align to TRBD2. The CDR3 is 16 residues long. V dropped 1 base and J dropped 10; count of bases not matched to a gene: 11. Germline V gives CDR1 SGHNT, CDR2 YENEEA. CDR3 sequence: CASSLGGAGGLGEQFF. The CDR3 nucleotides read TGTGCCAGCAGCTTAGGGGGAGCGGGAGGCTTGGGGGAGCAGTTCTTC.

The chain joins TRBV24-1 to TRBJ2-3; TRBD1 agrees at 12 bases. Germline CDR1 is KGHDR and CDR2 is SFDVKD. After removal of 3 bases from V and 4 bases from J, the junction contained 1 base not matched to a gene. The CDR3 has 15 amino acids. The CDR3 spells CATSDRDRGPDTQYF. CDR3 DNA sequence: TGTGCCACCAGTGATAGGGACAGGGGGCCAGATACGCAGTATTTT.

This clone showed up just a few times. J is TRBJ1-1 and V is TRBV3-1 (or the pseudogene TRBV3-2); TRBD1 matches 9 bases. Germline loops: CDR1 LGHDT, CDR2 YNNKEL (reference sequence). Trimming removed 5 bases from V and 5 bases from J; junction bases left unmatched: 3. The CDR3 totals 13 residues. The CDR3, as DNA: TGTGCCAGCAGCAGGACAGGGGTGACTGAAGCTTTCTTT. Translating it yields CASSRTGVTEAFF.

The chain recombines TRBV29-1 with TRBJ2-7, with D possibly TRBD1 on 6 matching bases. The CDR3 totals 12 residues. The germline CDR1 and CDR2 sequences are SQVTM and ANQGSEA. V gave up 4 bases and J gave up 2 bases, with 9 bases separating them. CDR3 amino acids: CSVAQGPYEQYF. The CDR3 nucleotides read TGCAGCGTTGCCCAGGGGCCCTACGAGCAGTACTTC.

The chain joins TRBV6-6 to TRBJ1-2, with D hard to call. The germline V gene encodes CDR1 MNHNY and CDR2 SVGAGI (reference sequence). The CDR3 is made up of 12 amino acids. The V end lost 5 bases, the J end lost 4 bases, and 8 bases lay between the germline ends. CDR3 residues: CASSPAIYGYTF. CDR3 nucleotides: TGTGCCAGCAGTCCCGCGATCTATGGCTACACCTTC.

On this clone: The same CDR3 arises from other DNA sequences in this sample as well. The rearrangement links TRBV28 to TRBJ1-5; a possible D gene is TRBD1 (5 bases). V was shortened by 1 base and J by 4 bases, with 8 bases between the two germline ends. Germline CDR1 is MDHEN and CDR2 is SYDVKM. This CDR3 has 14 amino acids. CDR3 sequence: CASSLLGGNQPQHF. The CDR3 DNA sequence: TGTGCCAGCAGTTTATTGGGGGGTAATCAGCCCCAGCATTTT.

The rearrangement uses TRBV28 and TRBJ2-3; D is possibly TRBD2 (5 bases). Trimming stripped 5 bases from V and 1 base from J, with 7 bases between. Germline lookup yields CDR1 MDHEN and CDR2 SYDVKM. The CDR3 runs to 13 residues. The CDR3 loop reads CASSRRGTDTQYF. The DNA for the CDR3 is TGTGCCAGCAGTAGGCGGGGCACAGATACGCAGTATTTT.

The chain uses TRBV12-3 or TRBV12-4 and TRBJ1-2, with TRBD1 matching 7 bases. This CDR3 has 13 amino acids. Losses at the gene ends were 6 bases for V and 4 bases for J; bases not matched to a gene: 5. CDR3 sequence reads: CASSPDRVYGYTF. In DNA form, the CDR3 reads TGTGCCAGCAGCCCTGACAGGGTCTATGGCTACACCTTC.

The V gene is TRBV19, the J gene TRBJ1-3, with D perhaps matching TRBD1 (5 bases). The CDR3 sequence is 14 residues long. CDR1 and CDR2 from the germline V gene are LNHDA and SQIVND (reference sequence). V gave up 8 bases and J gave up 2 bases, with 13 bases separating them. The CDR3 region has the DNA TGTGCCAGTGGAGTTGGGGGGGCTGGAAACACCATATATTTT. Translation: CASGVGGAGNTIYF.

This chain uses TRBV10-3 with TRBJ2-5, with TRBD2 matching over 7 bases. Trimming cost V 8 bases and J 4 bases; bases outside gene matches: 4. The CDR3 runs 12 residues. In germline, CDR1 is ENHRY, CDR2 SYGVKD. CDR3 coding DNA: TGTGCCATCGGCGGGGGAGGAGAGACCCAGTACTTC. It is translated as CAIGGGGETQYF.

This clone showed up just once. The V gene is TRBV28, the J gene TRBJ2-7; 8 bases are a match to TRBD2. CDR1 and CDR2 from the germline V gene are MDHEN and SYDVKM. This CDR3 contains 14 residues. V was pared by 5 bases and J by 0 bases, with 3 bases of the junction left unmatched. The CDR3 DNA follows: TGTGCCAGCAGTGGCGGGGGGCACTCCTACGAGCAGTACTTC. This gives the protein CASSGGGHSYEQYF.

The rearrangement uses TRBV5-1 and TRBJ2-5, with 9 bases that match TRBD1. The germline V gene encodes CDR1 SGHRS and CDR2 YFSETQ. Trimming at V came to 2 bases and at J to 7 bases, leaving 9 bases not matched to a gene. The CDR3 sequence is 15 residues long. The CDR3 coding sequence is TGCGCCAGCAGCTTTTCCGCGGACAGGGGAAGGACCCAGTACTTC. Residues: CASSFSADRGRTQYF.

The gene calls are TRBV5-6 and TRBJ1-6; the match to TRBD1 covers 9 bases. Germline CDR1 is SGHDT and CDR2 is YYEEEE. After removal of 1 base from V and 7 bases from J, the junction contained 12 bases not matched to a gene. The CDR3 spans 18 residues. The CDR3 region has the DNA TGTGCCAGCAGCTTGATAGGGTGGACAGGGGAACCCAATTCACCCCTCCACTTT. Its protein product is CASSLIGWTGEPNSPLHF.

This chain joins TRBV18 and TRBJ1-4, with 9 bases lining up with TRBD1. J was trimmed by 6 bases and V by 3 bases; bases with no gene match: 5. The CDR3 extends over 15 amino acids. Germline V lookup: CDR1 KGHSH, CDR2 LQKENI. Here the CDR3 DNA reads TGTGCCAGCTCACCTTTACAGGGGGCGGATGAAAAACTGTTTTTT. Amino acids: CASSPLQGADEKLFF.

V and J are TRBV12-3 or TRBV12-4 and TRBJ1-2; 7 bases agree with TRBD1. The CDR3 totals 13 residues. Trimming cost V 6 bases and J 4 bases; bases outside gene matches: 5. CDR3 region: CASSIRTGYGYTF. The DNA of the CDR3 is TGTGCCAGCAGCATAAGGACAGGCTATGGCTACACCTTC.

This clone was seen a single time. This sequence joins TRBV20-1 and TRBJ1-4; D possibly corresponds to TRBD1 (6 bases). The ends were cut back, 6 bases at V and 3 bases at J, with 14 bases in the middle. Germline CDR1 reads DFQATT; CDR2 reads SNEGSKA (reference sequence). This CDR3 comprises 14 residues. CDR3 residues: CSASPGASNEKLFF. The CDR3 bases are TGCAGTGCGAGTCCAGGGGCGTCTAATGAAAAACTGTTTTTT.

A single count supports this clone. J is TRBJ1-4 and V is TRBV29-1; D not resolved. CDR1 is SQVTM and CDR2 is ANQGSEA in the germline V gene. V lost 4 bases to trimming and J lost 5 bases, with 8 bases between them. The CDR3 sequence is 12 residues long. As DNA, the CDR3 is TGCAGCGTTGTAAGTCAGAATGAAAAACTGTTTTTT. This sequence encodes CSVVSQNEKLFF.

This chain connects TRBV5-1 to TRBJ2-5; D is uncertain. CDR1 SGHRS and CDR2 YFSETQ come from the germline V gene. Between the trimmed V and J ends, which lost 0 bases and 1 base, there was a span of 7 bases. The CDR3 length is 14 residues. CDR3 sequence reads: CASSLAVSQETQYF. CDR3 sequence (DNA): TGCGCCAGCAGCTTGGCGGTTAGCCAAGAGACCCAGTACTTC.

The V and J genes are TRBV27 and TRBJ1-6; TRBD1 matches 8 bases. The V and J ends lost 4 bases and 0 bases, in that order; junction bases with no gene match: 20. This CDR3 has 22 residues. Germline values: CDR1 MNHEY, CDR2 SMNVEV (reference sequence). The CDR3 reads CASSSRRGGGQGWSSYNSPLHF. The CDR3 region has the DNA TGTGCCAGCAGTTCCCGGAGAGGGGGCGGACAGGGTTGGAGCTCCTATAATTCACCCCTCCACTTT.